The rows below give T cell receptor beta chains drawn from one sample of a study of cytomegalovirus exposure and HLA in healthy donors. Using immunoSEQ multiplex PCR, the repertoire was profiled, and TCRdb retains in-frame clones only, with some absent. Found here are around 130,000 clones, around 67% of them singletons; the top ten hold more than 2%. Sequencing input: PBMCs. These receptors were obtained from a middle-aged woman in good health and CMV-seropositive. The CDR3 runs from the conserved cysteine through the conserved F or W. A D gene is named only where the DNA matches it firmly. Clone size is stated in some rows and not others, as once, few, many or a class when expanded.

J gene,D gene,clone size,V gene,CDR3 DNA,CDR3 protein
TRBJ2-7,.,once,TRBV18,TGTGCCAGCTCACCACCTGTTGCGGACGAGCAGTACTTC,CASSPPVADEQYF
TRBJ2-1,TRBD2,once,TRBV12-5,TGTGCTAGTGGTTTGGGTAGCGGGAGATACAATGAGCAGTTCTTC,CASGLGSGRYNEQFF
TRBJ2-3,TRBD2,.,TRBV7-3,TGTGCCAGCAGCCCAAGGGCGGGGACTAGCTCTTATGATACGCAGTATTTT,CASSPRAGTSSYDTQYF
TRBJ2-7,TRBD1,once,TRBV7-9,TGTGCCAGCAGCCCCAGTCCGGGACAGGGGGCGCAACACGAGCAGTACTTC,CASSPSPGQGAQHEQYF
TRBJ2-7,.,.,TRBV6-5,TGTGCCAGCAATTCGTTCGGTTCCTACGAGCAGTACTTC,CASNSFGSYEQYF
TRBJ1-1,.,.,TRBV10-3,TGTGCCATCAGTGGGGAAGGGAGGGCAGCTTTCTTT,CAISGEGRAAFF
TRBJ1-2,.,.,TRBV28,TGTGCCAGCAGCTCCCTTCGGCGGGGGGTCTATGGCTACACCTTC,CASSSLRRGVYGYTF
TRBJ1-1,.,.,TRBV5-8,TGTGCCAGCAGCTGGTCCGGACTCTCGGGGACTGAAGCTTTCTTT,CASSWSGLSGTEAFF
TRBJ1-1,TRBD1,.,TRBV28,TGTGCCAGCAGTACTGGACGGCAGGGGGTGCTGAACACTGAAGCTTTCTTT,CASSTGRQGVLNTEAFF
TRBJ1-6,TRBD1,.,TRBV5-4,TGTGCCAGCAGCCCCGGGACAGGACCGTCTTCCCTCCACTTT,CASSPGTGPSSLHF
TRBJ2-1,TRBD2,.,TRBV7-3,TGTGCCAGCAGATCACCTGTCGGGACTAGCGGGAGTACCTCTTACAATGAGCAGTTCTTC,CASRSPVGTSGSTSYNEQFF
TRBJ1-2,.,.,TRBV6-4,TGTGCCAGCAGAAAGGTAAACAGGGTAGATGGCTACACCTTC,CASRKVNRVDGYTF
TRBJ2-5,.,.,TRBV29-1,TGCAGCGTCTCCGGACCGCGGGTGGTGACCCAGTACTTC,CSVSGPRVVTQYF
TRBJ2-5,TRBD2,once,TRBV5-1,TGCGCCAGCAGCTCCGGACTAGCGGGCCCAGGGGAGACCCAGTACTTC,CASSSGLAGPGETQYF
TRBJ1-1,.,once,TRBV2,TGTGCCAGCAGTACCCAGGGGTATGAAGCTTTCTTT,CASSTQGYEAFF
TRBJ2-5,.,once,TRBV2,TGTGCCAGCAGTGACGGGGAGCTGGAGACCCAGTACTTC,CASSDGELETQYF
TRBJ1-2,.,few,TRBV5-4,TGTGCCAGCAGCTTGGTAGTAGTCGGACAGCGAGGATACTATGGCTACACCTTC,CASSLVVVGQRGYYGYTF
TRBJ1-4,TRBD1,.,TRBV2,TGTGCCAGCAGTCGGACAGGGGTCAATGAAAAACTGTTTTTT,CASSRTGVNEKLFF
TRBJ2-1,TRBD2,few,TRBV7-3,TGTGCCAGCAGCTTAACGTCTGGACTAGCGGGAGACAATGAGCAGTTCTTC,CASSLTSGLAGDNEQFF
TRBJ2-3,TRBD2,.,TRBV11-2,TGTGCCAGCAGCTTTGAATCTAGCGGGAGTTGGTCAGATACGCAGTATTTT,CASSFESSGSWSDTQYF
TRBJ2-7,.,few,TRBV4-1,TGCGCCAGCAGCCAAGCGGCGGGCTACTCCTACGAGCAGTACTTC,CASSQAAGYSYEQYF
TRBJ1-4,TRBD1,.,TRBV15,TGTGCCACCAGCGGGGACAGGGGTTCGGTTGAAAAACTGTTTTTT,CATSGDRGSVEKLFF
TRBJ1-2,TRBD1,.,TRBV12-5,TGTGCTAGTGGCCCCGTCGGGGACAGGGACTATGGCTACACCTTC,CASGPVGDRDYGYTF
TRBJ2-5,TRBD1,.,TRBV7-2,TGTGCCAGCAGCTCGCAGGGGGTACCCCAAGAGACCCAGTACTTC,CASSSQGVPQETQYF